The 29 T cell receptor beta chains listed next were all sequenced from one sample in a study of blood T cells in healthy people across ages. Alongside a J-beta primer mix, a sample-barcoded 5' primer served in a second PCR lasting roughly 6 to 11 cycles. TCRdb reprocessed the 5' RACE reads via MiXCR and lists one record per CDR3 protein. The profile shows hundreds of thousands of distinct CDR3 sequences, under 45% of them singletons. The sample consisted of blood. These receptors all stem from a man aged 60 to 75 in good health.

V is TRBV11-2 and J is TRBJ2-1; the D is unclear. CDR3 size: 23 residues. V was trimmed by 4 bases and J by 6 bases, leaving 40 bases between them. The germline CDR1 and CDR2 sequences are SGHAT and FQNNGV. CDR3 in DNA: TGTGCCAGCAGCTCCAGACACTATGATTTACCAACACCAACCTTTCGGCTCGGCAATGAGCAGTTCTTC. Translation: CASSSRHYDLPTPTFRLGNEQFF.

In the case of this clonotype: A read error may be the cause here, since a much bigger clone is one base away. The V and J genes are TRBV10-3 and TRBJ2-5; no reliable D call. The CDR3 runs to 16 residues. CDR1 is ENHRY and CDR2 is SYGVKD in the germline V gene. CDR3 sequence reads: CAIGEKNLGSQETQYF. The CDR3 bases are TGTGCCATCGGTGAGAAAAATTTGGGCAGCCAAGAGACCCAGTACTTC.

In this sample, this clonotype turned up many times. The CDR3 here is CSSRTGETQYF. CDR3 nucleotide sequence: TGCAGCTCTCGGACGGGCGAGACCCAGTACTTC. This chain connects TRBV29-1 to TRBJ2-5; D is undetermined. V lost 8 bases, J lost 5 bases, and 12 bases lay in between. The germline V gene has CDR1 SQVTM and CDR2 ANQGSEA. The CDR3 spans 11 residues.

This clonotype was found a few times. The CDR3 loop is CASSPPGGRQGNGYTF. In DNA, the CDR3 is TGTGCCAGCTCACCACCGGGGGGACGCCAGGGAAATGGCTACACCTTC. This sequence joins TRBV18 and TRBJ1-2, with D maybe TRBD1 (5 bases). Trimming took off 0 bases at V and 6 bases at J, with 17 bases between the two ends. Germline V gene sequence: CDR1 KGHSH, CDR2 LQKENI. The CDR3 has 16 residues.

This chain links TRBV6-1 with TRBJ2-3, with no clear D. The CDR3 is 12 residues long. The V end was cut by 2 bases, the J end by 5 bases, with 5 bases between. The germline V gene encodes CDR1 MNHNS and CDR2 SASEGT. CDR3 sequence reads: CASSEKGDTQYF. The CDR3 nucleotides read TGTGCCAGCAGTGAAAAGGGAGATACGCAGTATTTT.

This clonotype was seen a handful of times. The J gene is TRBJ2-7, the V gene TRBV28, with a weak D call TRBD1 (6 bases). V was clipped by 5 bases and J by 6 bases, with 11 bases between them. This CDR3 is built from 12 residues. The germline V gene has CDR1 MDHEN and CDR2 SYDVKM. The chain's CDR3 is CASSVRGGEQYF. The CDR3 DNA follows: TGTGCCAGCAGTGTTCGAGGGGGCGAGCAGTACTTC.

This clonotype was detected ten times or more. This chain links TRBV7-7 with TRBJ2-1; D assignment may be TRBD1 or TRBD2 (6 bases each). CDR1 and CDR2 (germline): SSHAT, FNYEAQ (reference sequence). The CDR3 extends over 13 amino acids. V was shortened by 2 bases and J by 8 bases, with 10 bases between the two germline ends. The CDR3 loop is CASSLWGADEQFF. CDR3 bases: TGTGCCAGCAGCTTATGGGGGGCAGATGAGCAGTTCTTC.

The chain combines TRBV12-3 or TRBV12-4 with TRBJ2-7; TRBD2 matches 14 bases. The CDR3 sequence is 15 residues long. The V segment lost 7 bases and the J segment 5 bases; nucleotides outside the gene matches: 7. DNA of the CDR3: TGTGCCAGCACCCAGGGACTAGCGGGGGTAGACGAGCAGTACTTC. Protein sequence: CASTQGLAGVDEQYF.

This clonotype has only a few counts. The rearrangement links TRBV7-2 to TRBJ2-1, with 13 bases matching TRBD2. The CDR3 has 16 residues. CDR1 and CDR2 from the germline V gene are SGHTA and FQGNSA. Trimming removed 4 bases from V and 7 bases from J; junction bases left unmatched: 7. The DNA for the CDR3 is TGTGCCAGCAGCTCCTTACTAGCGGGGGGGCGGAATGAGCAGTTCTTC. Its translation: CASSSLLAGGRNEQFF.

This clonotype was detected only a few times. The chain links TRBV12-3 or TRBV12-4 to TRBJ1-6, with D uncertain. Trimming took 7 bases from V and 10 from J, leaving 14 bases between them. The CDR3 loop spans 13 amino acids. The CDR3 DNA reads as TGTGCCAGCACAGCCTGGGGAGGATCACCCCTCCACTTT. Translating gives CASTAWGGSPLHF.

In regard to this clonotype: The junction departs from germline at one end; a sequencing error may be responsible. The chain employs TRBV28 and TRBJ1-6; D is perhaps TRBD1 (6 bases). The V gene's germline CDR1 is MDHEN and CDR2 SYDVKM. CDR3 length: 14 amino acids. CDR3 in amino acids: CAGSRWTDNSPLHF. The CDR3 nucleotides are TGTGCCGGCAGCCGATGGACAGATAATTCACCCCTCCACTTT.

Only a few counts were recorded for this clonotype. The V gene is TRBV20-1, the J gene TRBJ2-5; 8 nucleotides agree with TRBD2. With 4 bases clipped from V and 5 bases from J, the junction kept 12 bases outside the gene matches. This CDR3 has 15 amino acids. The germline CDR1 and CDR2 sequences are DFQATT and SNEGSKA (reference sequence). The CDR3 is CSATASGGLGETQYF. The CDR3 region has the DNA TGCAGTGCTACTGCGAGCGGGGGATTAGGGGAGACCCAGTACTTC.

The rearrangement uses TRBV6-2 or TRBV6-3 and TRBJ2-6; 7 positions agree with TRBD1. The CDR3 totals 18 residues. Germline CDR1 MNHEY, CDR2 SVGEGT. V lost 8 bases and J lost 0; bases outside the gene matches: 13. CDR3 loop: CASEGDSVSSSGANVLTF. In nucleotides, the CDR3 is TGTGCCAGCGAGGGGGACAGCGTCTCTTCCTCTGGGGCCAACGTCCTGACTTTC.

This clonotype was seen only a few times. The V call is TRBV28, the J call TRBJ2-4; D is perhaps TRBD1 (5 bases). Germline V CDR1 and CDR2: MDHEN, SYDVKM. V was cut by 3 bases and J by 0 bases, with 18 bases left in between. The CDR3 totals 18 residues. Here the CDR3 DNA reads TGTGCCAGCAGTTTGGGGCAGGGTGGGATTTTAGCCAAAAACATTCAGTACTTC. It codes for CASSLGQGGILAKNIQYF.

This chain links TRBV20-1 with TRBJ2-5, with 9 positions matching TRBD2. CDR3 length equals 13 residues. Trimming at V came to 6 bases and at J to 11 bases, leaving 13 bases not matched to a gene. Germline values: CDR1 DFQATT, CDR2 SNEGSKA (reference sequence). The CDR3, as DNA: TGCAGTGCCCTGCGGGGGGGCGGGTATGAGCAGTACTTC. Translated, it gives CSALRGGGYEQYF.

The V call is TRBV7-8, the J call TRBJ2-3; D is unresolved. CDR3 size: 14 residues. Germline assignment: CDR1 SGHVS and CDR2 FQNEAQ. V lost 1 base and J 2 bases, leaving 7 bases between the germline ends. The CDR3 nucleotides are TGTGCCAGCAGCTTAGATGAGGTCACAGATACGCAGTATTTT. Translation gives CASSLDEVTDTQYF.

This rearrangement joins TRBV12-3 or TRBV12-4 to TRBJ1-3, with D tentatively TRBD1 (5 bases). V was clipped by 3 bases and J by 0 bases, with 9 bases between them. The CDR3 is 15 amino acids. CDR3 coding DNA: TGTGCCAGCAGTTTGGGACCGGACTCTGGAAACACCATATATTTT. As protein: CASSLGPDSGNTIYF.

The chain couples TRBV5-1 to TRBJ2-5; 10 positions agree with TRBD1. Trimming at V came to 6 bases and at J to 5 bases, leaving 13 bases not matched to a gene. Germline assignment: CDR1 SGHRS and CDR2 YFSETQ. The CDR3 runs to 16 residues. The CDR3 DNA reads as TGCGCCAGCACCACGCTTCCGGACAGGGGGAGGGAGACCCAGTACTTC. Translation gives CASTTLPDRGRETQYF.

The CDR3 loop is CAKQGNTGELFF. The CDR3 DNA is TGTGCCAAACAGGGGAACACCGGGGAGCTGTTTTTT. The chain couples TRBV2 to TRBJ2-2; tentative D call: TRBD1 (6 bases). The CDR3 totals 12 residues. CDR1 is SNHLY and CDR2 is FYNNEI in the germline V gene. V dropped 10 bases and J dropped 1 base, with 7 bases sitting between them.

This clonotype was observed a handful of times. CDR3 protein: CASSLVLAGSSYNEQFF. Here the CDR3 DNA reads TGTGCCAGCAGCTTAGTGTTGGCGGGGAGCTCCTACAATGAGCAGTTCTTC. The rearrangement uses TRBV11-2 and TRBJ2-1; a possible D gene is TRBD2 (6 bases). The CDR3 covers 17 residues. With 1 base removed from V and 0 bases from J, the gap between germline ends came to 13 bases. Germline loops: CDR1 SGHAT, CDR2 FQNNGV.

This clonotype was observed a few times. V gene TRBV7-8 combines with J gene TRBJ2-5, with TRBD2 as a possible D gene (5 bases). This CDR3 region has 19 residues. Germline assignment: CDR1 SGHVS and CDR2 FQNEAQ. Trimming pared 1 base from V and 0 bases from J, leaving 21 bases between. CDR3 region: CASSLEMRLGVGNQETQYF. CDR3 bases: TGTGCCAGCAGCTTAGAAATGCGGCTCGGGGTCGGCAACCAAGAGACCCAGTACTTC.

This chain connects TRBV5-6 to TRBJ2-7; the match to TRBD2 covers 10 bases. The CDR3 runs to 18 residues. CDR1 and CDR2 from the germline V gene are SGHDT and YYEEEE. With 1 base clipped from V and 2 bases from J, the junction kept 12 bases outside the gene matches. CDR3 coding DNA: TGTGCCAGCAGCTTGAGATTAGCTAGCGGGGGAAAGACCTACGAGCAGTACTTC. Translation gives CASSLRLASGGKTYEQYF.

The chain links TRBV20-1 to TRBJ2-3; possibly TRBD2 for D (5 bases). The CDR3 is 14 amino acids. Germline-derived CDR1 and CDR2 are DFQATT and SNEGSKA (reference sequence). Between the trimmed V and J ends, which lost 7 bases and 5 bases, there was a span of 19 bases. CDR3 loop: CSGLYKNRGDTQYF. In nucleotides, the CDR3 is TGCAGTGGTTTATACAAGAACCGGGGAGATACGCAGTATTTT.

This clonotype was picked up many times. The CDR3: CSVEDQGSIYGYTF. The CDR3 region has the DNA TGCAGCGTTGAAGACCAGGGATCTATATATGGCTACACCTTC. The gene calls are TRBV29-1 and TRBJ1-2, with a tentative D call TRBD1 (5 bases). Per the germline V gene, CDR1 is SQVTM and CDR2 is ANQGSEA. The CDR3 covers 14 residues. V dropped 0 bases and J dropped 5 bases, with 13 bases sitting between them.

The rearrangement links TRBV30 to TRBJ2-1; 8 bases are a match to TRBD1. Germline CDR1 reads GTSNPN; CDR2 reads SVGIG (reference sequence). V dropped 4 bases and J dropped 7; count of bases not matched to a gene: 6. The CDR3 totals 13 residues. The CDR3 region has the DNA TGTGCCTGGACCGGACAGGGTCGGAATGAGCAGTTCTTC. It encodes CAWTGQGRNEQFF.

This clonotype has more than one count but fewer than ten. V gene TRBV4-3 combines with J gene TRBJ2-7, with D possibly TRBD2 on 6 matching bases. The CDR3 extends over 17 amino acids. The germline CDR1 and CDR2 sequences are LGHNA and YSLEER. V dropped 0 bases and J dropped 3 bases, with 18 bases sitting between them. In DNA, the CDR3 is TGCGCCAGCAGCCAAGACGGGACCGGGACTGGTAGCTACGAGCAGTACTTC. Translated, it gives CASSQDGTGTGSYEQYF.

This clonotype was seen a handful of times. The rearrangement joins TRBV7-2 to TRBJ2-1; 9 bases align to TRBD2. Germline CDR1 and CDR2: SGHTA and FQGNSA. V gave up 4 bases and J gave up 7 bases; unmatched junction bases: 11. The CDR3 runs 16 residues. The CDR3 region is CASSSQAGGPGNEQFF. CDR3 coding DNA: TGTGCCAGCAGCTCGCAGGCGGGGGGGCCTGGGAATGAGCAGTTCTTC. The variable domain in full, with the rest retrieved from reference TRBV7-2 and TRBJ2-1, is GAGVSQSPSNKVTEKGKDVELRCDPISGHTALYWYRQSLGQGLEFLIYFQGNSAPDKSGLPSDRFSAERTGGSVSTLTIQRTQQEDSAVYLCASSSQAGGPGNEQFFGPGTRLTVL.

This clonotype occurred a few times. The V call is TRBV5-1, the J call TRBJ2-7; D is undetermined. This CDR3 is 15 amino acids long. Germline assignment: CDR1 SGHRS and CDR2 YFSETQ. Trimming cost V 0 bases and J 4 bases, with 14 bases left between them. CDR3 sequence reads: CASSLDASLGYEQYF. CDR3 DNA: TGCGCCAGCAGCTTGGACGCCAGCCTTGGTTACGAGCAGTACTTC.

The chain combines TRBV5-5 with TRBJ2-1; D uncertain. V was pared by 0 bases and J by 2 bases, with 6 bases between. The V gene's germline CDR1 is SGHKS and CDR2 YYEKEE (reference sequence). The CDR3 sequence is 14 residues long. DNA for the CDR3: TGTGCCAGCAGCTTGGACCAGGCCTACAATGAGCAGTTCTTC. It translates to CASSLDQAYNEQFF.